Given below is one TCR beta chain in context. The data were obtained in a study of patients and donors after allogeneic stem cell transplantation. Germline lookup yields CDR1 LNHDA and CDR2 SQIVND (reference sequence). The CDR3 runs 13 residues. The V gene lost 1 base and the J gene lost 11 bases, with 12 bases spanning the gap. TCRdb reanalysed the RT-PCR reads using MiXCR and keeps one entry per CDR3 protein. The table shows 160,000 or so distinct CDR3 sequences, with approximately 24% occurring only once. This sequence joins TRBV19 and TRBJ1-5, with D uncertain. The sample comprised blood, either unsorted or a sorted T cell fraction (not recorded which). This TCR derives from a human donor who was either an allogeneic HSCT recipient or a stem cell or donor lymphocyte infusion donor (not recorded which). It is not recorded whose cells these are; they may come from a transplant donor. CDR3: CASSIVDAGTQHF. CDR3 nucleotides: TGTGCCAGTAGTATAGTGGATGCTGGAACCCAGCATTTT.